The clone carrying this T cell receptor beta chain occurred a few times. As yet, its antigen is unknown. This CDR3 is built from 12 residues. V shed 3 bases and J shed 8 bases, with 8 bases lying between them. Germline CDR1 and CDR2: MNHNS and SASEGT. This entry comes from a study of vaccination and CD4 T cells after COVID-19. For the study at large: Once diagnosed, patients had post-COVID samples drawn a median roughly 97 days later (range 35 to 161). From HCoV-229E, HCoV-OC43, HCoV-NL63 and SARS-CoV-2, overlapping spike peptides were used to stimulate the cells.

An Oncomine TCR Beta short-read assay was used to sequence the DNA from cultured CD4+ T cells. TCRdb reanalysed the PCR reads using MiXCR and keeps one entry per CDR3 protein. The sample has 15,000 to 20,000 distinct CDR3 sequences, 50% to 65% seen once. The treatment was: roughly 10-day PBMC culture with coronavirus spike peptide pools or control peptides (ViraFEST assay). PBMCs were cultured at two million per well with 10 IU/ml IL-2 and approximately 9.6 ug/ml peptide pools. V gene TRBV6-1 combines with J gene TRBJ1-3, with a weak D call TRBD1 (5 bases). What was sequenced was CD4+ T cells from blood, cultured in vitro. This TCR came from a human donor who had recovered from COVID-19. The CDR3 DNA reads as TGTGCCAGCAGTGAGAGGGGAGACACCATATATTTT. As protein: CASSERGDTIYF.